The source of this TCR beta chain is a study of Graves' ophthalmopathy and Graves' hyperthyroidism. Study-level findings and limits: Blood also harbored most expanded thyroid clonotypes above 0.001 frequency.

Trimming cost V 7 bases and J 7 bases, with 15 bases left between them. This CDR3 contains 14 residues. Germline V CDR1 and CDR2: KGHDR, SFDVKD. Researchers took RNA transcripts and amplified TCR beta CDR3 regions from them. RT-PCR in the first round used HTBI primers; a second-round multiplex PCR followed. From the multiplex PCR reads, TCRdb called clonotypes with MiXCR, one entry per CDR3 protein. The table records about 1.1 million distinct CDR3 sequences, about two fifths of them present only once. Orbital computed tomography, thyroid ultrasound, TRAb, serum thyroxine and clinical symptoms formed the basis of diagnosis. In this sample, this clonotype turned up many times. The antigen is not known.

Sample: peripheral blood or thyroid tissue (not recorded which). The clonotype originates from an adult man with Graves' hyperthyroidism. The rearrangement uses TRBV24-1 and TRBJ2-2; D uncertain. In DNA, the CDR3 is TGTGCCACCAGCCCAAGGGCGAACGGCGGGGAGCTGTTTTTT. This gives the protein CATSPRANGGELFF.